The next 8 T cell receptor beta chains were all read from a single sample in a study of blood T cells in healthy people across ages. A second PCR of 7 to 11 cycles used a sample-barcoded 5' primer and a J-beta primer mix. TCRdb re-analysed the 5' RACE reads in MiXCR, keeping a single row per CDR3 protein. The repertoire has about 780,000 distinct CDR3 sequences, 46% of them found once; the top ten carry 18%. The sample consisted of blood. Receptors originate from a man older than 75 in good health.

A note on this clonotype: The junction departs from germline at one end; a sequencing error may be responsible. The gene calls are TRBV7-2 and TRBJ2-3; unclear D gene. CDR3 length: 12 amino acids. Germline values: CDR1 SGHTA, CDR2 FQGNSA. CDR3 region: CASSLQTVTQYF. The CDR3 DNA sequence: TGTGCCAGCAGCTTACAAACAGTTACGCAGTATTTT.

This clonotype has only a few counts. V and J are TRBV9 and TRBJ2-1, with D tentatively TRBD2 (6 bases). From germline, CDR1 is SGDLS and CDR2 YYNGEE. The V end lost 1 base, the J end lost 2 bases, and 13 bases lay between the germline ends. This CDR3 contains 16 residues. The CDR3 here is CASSVFWRGPYNEQFF. Written as DNA, the CDR3 is TGTGCCAGCAGCGTATTTTGGAGGGGACCCTACAATGAGCAGTTCTTC. Together with reference TRBV9 and TRBJ2-1, the CDR3 gives the full variable domain: DSGVTQTPKHLITATGQRVTLRCSPRSGDLSVYWYQQSLDQGLQFLIQYYNGEERAKGNILERFSAQQFPDLHSELNLSSLELGDSALYFCASSVFWRGPYNEQFFGPGTRLTVL.

The chain carries TRBV4-3 and TRBJ2-3; 9 positions agree with TRBD1. This CDR3 contains 15 residues. Germline V gene sequence: CDR1 LGHNA, CDR2 YSLEER. The junction had 7 bases not matched to a gene; V was cut back by 4 bases and J by 5 bases. The CDR3 nucleotides read TGCGCCAGCAGCCGTTCGGGACAGGGACTAGATACGCAGTATTTT. Translated: CASSRSGQGLDTQYF.

In this sample, this clonotype turned up a few times. The chain joins TRBV6-6 to TRBJ2-7; TRBD2 matches at 7 bases. The trim removed 6 bases at V and 0 bases at J, leaving 8 bases unmatched. Germline lookup yields CDR1 MNHNY and CDR2 SVGAGI (reference sequence). The CDR3 is 15 amino acids. CDR3 DNA: TGTGCCAGCAGACCCCCGGGCGGGGGCTCCTACGAGCAGTACTTC. This sequence encodes CASRPPGGGSYEQYF.

This clonotype showed up just a few times. J is TRBJ2-1 and V is TRBV20-1, with TRBD2 matching 10 bases. The DNA end lines up better with TRBJ2-7; the J call may be wrong. Germline V lookup: CDR1 DFQATT, CDR2 SNEGSKA (reference sequence). This CDR3 is built from 14 residues. The CDR3 region has the DNA TGCAGTGCTAGAGATAGCGGGAGGACGAATGAGCAGTACTTC. Its translation: CSARDSGRTNEQYF.

This clonotype occurred a few times. The chain recombines TRBV25-1 with TRBJ1-4, with 7 nucleotides matching TRBD1. The junction had 9 bases not matched to a gene; V was cut back by 8 bases and J by 0 bases. The length of the CDR3 is 16 residues. From germline, CDR1 is MGHDK and CDR2 SYGVNS. DNA of the CDR3: TGTGCCAGCCGAGAGACAGGGATGGCAACTAATGAAAAACTGTTTTTT. Encoded protein: CASRETGMATNEKLFF.

The chain joins TRBV5-1 to TRBJ2-2; no reliable D call. Germline V gives CDR1 SGHRS, CDR2 YFSETQ. This CDR3 is 15 amino acids long. The V and J ends lost 0 bases and 3 bases respectively, with 9 bases between them. DNA of the CDR3: TGCGCCAGCAGCTTGGTGCAACCGGACACCGGGGAGCTGTTTTTT. It codes for CASSLVQPDTGELFF.

Note on this clonotype: A much larger clonotype is one base distant, so this may be a read error. The chain has TRBV20-1 and TRBJ2-3, with no clear D. V shed 4 bases and J shed 4 bases, with 15 bases lying between them. Germline CDR1 reads DFQATT; CDR2 reads SNEGSKA (reference sequence). The CDR3 sequence is 14 residues long. The CDR3 reads CSAIRNYLADTQYF. The CDR3 coding sequence is TGCAGTGCTATACGGAACTATCTCGCAGATACGCAGTATTTT.